This passage covers 12 T cell receptor beta chains from one sample sequenced in a study of blood T cell repertoires in COVID-19. Method: immunoSEQ multiplex PCR; TCRdb's copy keeps in-frame clones and lacks some. The sample contains over 250,000 clones, approximately 92% of which appear only once. Source material: PBMCs or T cells enriched from blood (not recorded which). Receptors originate from a woman in her 30s who had recovered from COVID-19.

This clone was seen just once. V usage is TRBV18 and J usage is TRBJ1-5; D might be TRBD1 (5 bases). Germline V gene sequence: CDR1 KGHSH, CDR2 LQKENI. This CDR3 is 13 amino acids long. The germline V and J ends were trimmed by 8 bases and 4 bases, with 12 bases remaining between them. CDR3 in amino acids: CASTETGNQPQHF. DNA of the CDR3: TGTGCCAGCACTGAAACAGGTAATCAGCCCCAGCATTTT.

The chain recombines TRBV11-2 with TRBJ2-1; 7 bases agree with TRBD2. J lost 10 bases, V lost 5 bases, and 17 bases had no gene match. Germline CDR1 SGHAT, CDR2 FQNNGV. This CDR3 contains 16 residues. This chain's CDR3 is CASSHSLRLASPEQFF. CDR3 DNA: TGTGCCAGCAGCCACTCCCTTAGACTAGCAAGCCCCGAGCAGTTCTTC.

This clone was detected only once. The chain employs TRBV3-1 (or the pseudogene TRBV3-2) and TRBJ2-5, with TRBD1 as a possible D gene (6 bases). The V gene's germline CDR1 is LGHDT and CDR2 YNNKEL (reference sequence). Deletions cut 1 base from V and 1 base from J, with 10 bases between. This CDR3 contains 15 residues. The CDR3 DNA is TGTGCCAGCAGCCAAGTGTGGGACATCCAAGAGACCCAGTACTTC. Its translation: CASSQVWDIQETQYF.

The J gene is TRBJ1-1, the V gene TRBV7-3, with 9 bases lining up with TRBD1. CDR1 is SGHTA, CDR2 FQGTGA, per germline. V dropped 5 bases and J dropped 1; count of bases not matched to a gene: 14. This CDR3 comprises 18 residues. The CDR3 protein is CASSNTRTGVMKNTEAFF. The CDR3 DNA reads as TGTGCCAGCAGCAACACCCGGACAGGGGTTATGAAGAACACTGAAGCTTTCTTT.

The V gene is TRBV30, the J gene TRBJ2-7; D is perhaps TRBD2 (6 bases). V gave up 0 bases and J gave up 3 bases, with 12 bases separating them. CDR1 is GTSNPN and CDR2 is SVGIG in the germline V gene (reference sequence). The CDR3 loop spans 14 amino acids. The CDR3 protein is CAWSVPGEVYEQYF. CDR3 bases: TGTGCCTGGAGTGTACCGGGAGAAGTCTACGAGCAGTACTTC.

V and J are TRBV28 and TRBJ1-6; D unclear. CDR1 MDHEN and CDR2 SYDVKM come from the germline V gene. Deletions cut 3 bases from V and 0 bases from J, with 9 bases between. This CDR3 has 16 residues. The CDR3 nucleotides read TGTGCCAGCAGTTTTTCTGCGCCCTCCTATAATTCACCCCTCCACTTT. It encodes CASSFSAPSYNSPLHF.

This chain uses TRBV28 with TRBJ1-4, with D hard to call. V was cut by 6 bases and J by 1 base, with 15 bases left in between. There are 16 residues in the CDR3. Germline-derived CDR1 and CDR2 are MDHEN and SYDVKM. In DNA, the CDR3 is TGTGCCAGCAGACAGACGTTACCACTAACTAATGAAAAACTGTTTTTT. Its translation is CASRQTLPLTNEKLFF.

The chain carries TRBV19 and TRBJ2-1; TRBD2 aligns across 12 bases. Germline CDR1 reads LNHDA; CDR2 reads SQIVND (reference sequence). The CDR3 contains 18 residues. J was trimmed by 1 base and V by 5 bases; bases with no gene match: 9. CDR3: CASSSGLAGHPSYNEQFF. CDR3 nucleotide sequence: TGTGCCAGTAGTTCAGGACTAGCGGGACACCCTTCCTACAATGAGCAGTTCTTC.

This clone showed up just once. This chain connects TRBV5-1 to TRBJ1-1, with 11 bases identical to TRBD1. V gave up 4 bases and J gave up 5 bases; unmatched junction bases: 7. Germline-derived CDR1 and CDR2 are SGHRS and YFSETQ. The CDR3 length is 15 residues. CDR3: CASSPGQGVRTEAFF. For the CDR3, the DNA is TGCGCCAGCAGCCCGGGACAGGGGGTACGGACTGAAGCTTTCTTT.

The V call is TRBV5-8, the J call TRBJ2-2, with a weak D call TRBD2 (6 bases). Trimming removed 5 bases from V and 10 bases from J, with 21 bases in between. Germline loops: CDR1 SGHTS, CDR2 YDEGEE. The CDR3 loop spans 15 amino acids. CDR3 coding DNA: TGTGCCAGCAGAGATGGGACTGGGCGCTCTATGGAGCTGTTTTTT. Translating gives CASRDGTGRSMELFF. Complete variable domain (other parts from reference TRBV5-8 and TRBJ2-2): EAGVTQSPTHLIKTRGQQATLRCSPISGHTSVYWYQQALGLGLQFLLWYDEGEERNRGNFPPRFSGRQFPNYSSELNVNALELEDSALYLCASRDGTGRSMELFFGEGSRLTVL.

The chain is built from TRBV19 and TRBJ2-1; TRBD2 matches at 10 bases. CDR3 length: 16 amino acids. Germline V gene lookup returns CDR1 LNHDA and CDR2 SQIVND (reference sequence). Trimming at V came to 7 bases and at J to 7 bases, leaving 13 bases not matched to a gene. CDR3 sequence: CASNGGSGRAENEQFF. Written as DNA, the CDR3 is TGTGCCAGTAACGGGGGCAGCGGGAGGGCCGAAAATGAGCAGTTCTTC.

The rearrangement uses TRBV27 and TRBJ2-5; 9 bases are a match to TRBD1. The V segment lost 2 bases and the J segment 5 bases; nucleotides outside the gene matches: 6. Germline CDR1 is MNHEY and CDR2 is SMNVEV (reference sequence). CDR3 length equals 15 residues. This chain's CDR3 is CASSLATGGRETQYF. Written as DNA, the CDR3 is TGTGCCAGCAGTTTAGCGACAGGGGGTCGGGAGACCCAGTACTTC.